This T cell receptor beta chain was identified during a study of OX40 agonist ivuxolimab in advanced cancers. Study context: A diagnosis of hepatocellular carcinoma, melanoma, renal cell or head and neck cancer was present in dose-escalation patients. Study observations and caveats: Specificity for antigen went undetermined in the expanded peripheral T cells.

Turning to this clone: Its target is not known.

Trimming stripped 7 bases from V and 6 bases from J, with 15 bases between. The CDR3 is 13 amino acids. In germline, CDR1 is WSHSY, CDR2 SAAADI. Assay: immunoSEQ multiplex PCR; the TCRdb copy retains only in-frame clones and omits some. Of around 60,000 clones in the sample, approximately 83% were seen once. The TCR was taken from an adult with an advanced solid tumor such as melanoma, head and neck, liver or kidney cancer. The chain joins TRBV10-2 to TRBJ1-2; D is possibly TRBD1 (5 bases). The input for sequencing was CD4+ or CD8+ T cells sorted from blood, taken in a trial of the OX40 agonist ivuxolimab. CDR3 coding DNA: TGCGCCAGCAAGGACACCTCCTATGATGGCTACACCTTC. Encoded protein: CASKDTSYDGYTF.